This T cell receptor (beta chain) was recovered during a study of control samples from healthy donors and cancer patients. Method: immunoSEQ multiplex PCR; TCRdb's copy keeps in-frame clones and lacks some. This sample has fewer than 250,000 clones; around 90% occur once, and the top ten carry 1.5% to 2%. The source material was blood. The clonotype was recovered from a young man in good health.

The CDR3: CASSIERMNTEAFF. CDR3 in DNA: TGTGCCAGTAGTATTGAACGGATGAACACTGAAGCTTTCTTT. The chain is built from TRBV19 and TRBJ1-1; no firm D call. The V end was cut by 3 bases, the J end by 0 bases, with 8 bases between. Germline V CDR1 and CDR2: LNHDA, SQIVND (reference sequence). The CDR3 runs 14 residues.